A single sample gave rise to the 26 T cell receptor beta chains below, sequenced in a study of T-cell memory formation after mild COVID-19. TCRdb re-analysed the 5' RACE reads in MiXCR, keeping a single row per CDR3 protein. The data hold 150,000 to 200,000 distinct CDR3 sequences, with roughly 31% observed a single time. Sample: PBMCs or a T cell subset sorted from them (not recorded which). Source of these receptors: an adult woman who had mild COVID-19 (a few samples of this study predate the infection). Cell type and time point are not known.

The chain links TRBV9 to TRBJ2-2; D is uncertain. The germline gives CDR1 SGDLS, CDR2 YYNGEE. V lost 0 bases, J lost 0 bases, and 6 bases lay in between. The CDR3 covers 15 residues. Written as DNA, the CDR3 is TGTGCCAGCAGCGTAGTGGCAGCGAACACCGGGGAGCTGTTTTTT. It yields the protein CASSVVAANTGELFF.

The genes are TRBV7-8 and TRBJ1-5; no clear D. CDR3 length: 12 residues. V lost 5 bases and J lost 4, with 6 bases in between. Germline V lookup: CDR1 SGHVS, CDR2 FQNEAQ. The CDR3 DNA reads TGTGCCAGCAGCCGGAATAATCAGCCCCAGCATTTT. Protein: CASSRNNQPQHF.

The genes are TRBV28 and TRBJ2-7, with 8 bases lining up with TRBD2. CDR3 length: 15 amino acids. CDR1 and CDR2 from the germline V gene are MDHEN and SYDVKM. V shed 2 bases, J shed 2 bases, and the junction held 5 bases outside the gene matches. The DNA for the CDR3 is TGTGCCAGCAGTTTAATGGCGGGAGGTGCCTACGAGCAGTACTTC. Translating gives CASSLMAGGAYEQYF.

This clonotype was counted ten times or more. The rearrangement links TRBV20-1 to TRBJ2-3, with 11 bases identical to TRBD2. After removal of 4 bases from V and 0 bases from J, the junction contained 6 bases not matched to a gene. In germline, CDR1 is DFQATT, CDR2 SNEGSKA (reference sequence). This CDR3 comprises 16 residues. CDR3 DNA sequence: TGCAGTGCTACTACCCGGACTAGCGGGAGCACAGATACGCAGTATTTT. This codes for CSATTRTSGSTDTQYF.

This chain joins TRBV7-8 and TRBJ1-1; D possibly corresponds to TRBD1 (6 bases). Trimming removed 6 bases from V and 1 base from J, with 18 bases in between. The CDR3 loop spans 16 amino acids. Germline assignment: CDR1 SGHVS and CDR2 FQNEAQ. The CDR3 here is CASSPREGGWNTEAFF. CDR3 in DNA: TGTGCCAGCAGTCCCCGGGAGGGGGGTTGGAACACTGAAGCTTTCTTT.

This chain uses TRBV2 with TRBJ2-7; 14 positions agree with TRBD2. The CDR3 extends over 15 amino acids. The V gene end was trimmed by 3 bases and the J gene end by 7 bases; junction bases not matched to a gene: 5. Per the germline V gene, CDR1 is SNHLY and CDR2 is FYNNEI. The CDR3 DNA follows: TGTGCCAGCAGTGACGGGACTAGCGGGAGAAATGAGCAGTACTTC. Its translation is CASSDGTSGRNEQYF.

This chain uses TRBV20-1 with TRBJ1-2; maybe TRBD1 (5 bases). Germline values: CDR1 DFQATT, CDR2 SNEGSKA (reference sequence). Trimming removed 3 bases from V and 2 bases from J, with 7 bases in between. The CDR3 sequence is 12 residues long. The DNA of the CDR3 is TGCAGTGCTAGTAACAGGAACTATGGCTACACCTTC. This sequence encodes CSASNRNYGYTF.

This chain uses TRBV7-2 with TRBJ1-1, with a possible D match to TRBD1 (5 bases). Germline V lookup: CDR1 SGHTA, CDR2 FQGNSA. Deletions cut 5 bases from V and 7 bases from J, with 17 bases between. The CDR3 sequence is 14 residues long. DNA for the CDR3: TGTGCCAGCAGCCTCCACTCAGGGAGAGGTGAAGCTTTCTTT. Its protein product is CASSLHSGRGEAFF.

The gene calls are TRBV20-1 and TRBJ1-1; D possibly corresponds to TRBD1 (6 bases). Germline values: CDR1 DFQATT, CDR2 SNEGSKA (reference sequence). V was trimmed by 2 bases and J by 1 base, leaving 20 bases between them. The CDR3 runs to 17 residues. DNA of the CDR3: TGCAGTGCTAGAAGGGAGGGGGTTCGTAGGCAGAACACTGAAGCTTTCTTT. It is translated as CSARREGVRRQNTEAFF.

This chain links TRBV18 with TRBJ2-1; 12 nucleotides match TRBD2. From germline, CDR1 is KGHSH and CDR2 LQKENI. The CDR3 loop spans 18 amino acids. V was pared by 3 bases and J by 0 bases, with 6 bases of the junction left unmatched. The CDR3 protein is CASSPGLAGLSSYNEQFF. The CDR3, as DNA: TGTGCCAGCTCACCGGGACTAGCGGGTTTGAGCTCCTACAATGAGCAGTTCTTC.

The rearrangement joins TRBV6-2 or TRBV6-3 to TRBJ2-5; D is perhaps TRBD2 (5 bases). The germline V gene has CDR1 MNHEY and CDR2 SVGEGT. The CDR3 has 18 amino acids. Trimming stripped 4 bases from V and 2 bases from J, with 23 bases between. CDR3 sequence: CASSFRGALLLTQETQYF. CDR3 sequence (DNA): TGTGCCAGCAGTTTCCGGGGAGCGCTCCTCCTCACTCAAGAGACCCAGTACTTC.

This clonotype was detected only a few times. The J gene is TRBJ1-1, the V gene TRBV5-1; D unclear. Trimming shortened V by 4 bases and J by 6 bases, and 13 bases separated the two germline ends. Germline CDR1 is SGHRS and CDR2 is YFSETQ. The CDR3 covers 13 residues. The CDR3 sequence: CASSPDPLAEAFF. In DNA form, the CDR3 reads TGCGCCAGCAGCCCGGACCCATTGGCTGAAGCTTTCTTT. The full variable domain, completed using reference TRBV5-1 and TRBJ1-1, is KAGVTQTPRYLIKTRGQQVTLSCSPISGHRSVSWYQQTPGQGLQFLFEYFSETQRNKGNFPGRFSGRQFSNSRSEMNVSTLELGDSALYLCASSPDPLAEAFFGQGTRLTVV.

This clonotype turned up a few times. The V and J genes are TRBV4-2 and TRBJ2-3; a possible D gene is TRBD1 (6 bases). This CDR3 has 15 amino acids. The germline V and J ends were trimmed by 3 bases and 1 base, with 11 bases remaining between them. Germline values: CDR1 LGHNA, CDR2 YNFKEQ. CDR3 residues: CASSQGARGTDTQYF. The CDR3 DNA reads as TGTGCCAGCAGCCAGGGGGCGCGCGGCACAGATACGCAGTATTTT.

The CDR3 protein is CASGTSNEQFF. As DNA, the CDR3 is TGCGCCAGCGGGACTAGCAATGAGCAGTTCTTC. The J gene is TRBJ2-1, the V gene TRBV4-3; 8 bases match TRBD2. V shed 8 bases, J shed 6 bases, and the junction held 0 bases outside the gene matches. The V gene's germline CDR1 is LGHNA and CDR2 YSLEER. The CDR3 extends over 11 amino acids.

This clonotype was recorded a few times. J is TRBJ2-1 and V is TRBV5-1; 8 bases are a match to TRBD2. The V segment lost 1 base and the J segment 5 bases; nucleotides outside the gene matches: 11. This CDR3 is built from 17 residues. CDR1 and CDR2 (germline): SGHRS, YFSETQ. The CDR3 DNA reads TGCGCCAGCAGCTTGTCCTTCAGCGGGGGACGCAACAATGAGCAGTTCTTC. Translated, it gives CASSLSFSGGRNNEQFF.

The rearrangement uses TRBV5-1 and TRBJ1-2, with D possibly TRBD1 on 5 matching bases. Germline CDR1 reads SGHRS; CDR2 reads YFSETQ. The CDR3 consists of 14 residues. With 2 bases removed from V and 4 bases from J, the gap between germline ends came to 12 bases. CDR3 residues: CASSFEPGGYGYTF. The CDR3 DNA is TGCGCCAGCAGCTTCGAACCGGGGGGCTATGGCTACACCTTC.

This clonotype was detected a few times. This chain joins TRBV7-9 and TRBJ2-1; 8 positions match TRBD2. V was pared by 5 bases and J by 8 bases, with 11 bases of the junction left unmatched. This CDR3 region has 15 residues. Germline V lookup: CDR1 SEHNR, CDR2 FQNEAQ (reference sequence). The CDR3 DNA reads as TGTGCCAGCAGCGAGAGTAGCGGGATTAGGCATGAGCAGTTCTTC. It specifies CASSESSGIRHEQFF.

The gene calls are TRBV21-1 and TRBJ2-3; the table names TRBD2, a call not compared with the DNA. TRBV21-1 has pseudogene status. The CDR3 sequence is 13 residues long. As DNA, the CDR3 is TGTGCCAGCAGTGAGGGCAGCACAGATACGCAGTATTTT. It is translated as CASSEGSTDTQYF.

This clonotype was picked up a small number of times. This chain joins TRBV9 and TRBJ2-3; 12 positions match TRBD2. V lost 4 bases, J lost 4 bases, and 4 bases stayed unmatched. The CDR3 has 15 residues. Germline values: CDR1 SGDLS, CDR2 YYNGEE. The CDR3 sequence: CASSLTSGGPDTQYF. In DNA form, the CDR3 reads TGTGCCAGCAGCCTCACTAGCGGGGGGCCAGATACGCAGTATTTT.

This clonotype was found a few times. This chain links TRBV24-1 with TRBJ2-2; no clear D gene. This CDR3 has 16 residues. V lost 0 bases, J lost 0 bases, and 7 bases lay in between. From germline, CDR1 is KGHDR and CDR2 SFDVKD. The DNA of the CDR3 is TGTGCCACCAGTGATTTGTACGGATCGAACACCGGGGAGCTGTTTTTT. Its protein is CATSDLYGSNTGELFF.

The CDR3, as DNA: TGTGCCAGCAGGGCCCTGCTACGGGACAAGTATGGCTACACCTTC. This translates into CASRALLRDKYGYTF. The genes are TRBV12-3 or TRBV12-4 and TRBJ1-2, with D tentatively TRBD1 (6 bases). The CDR3 consists of 15 residues. Trimming cost V 6 bases and J 5 bases, with 19 bases left between them.

V and J are TRBV7-9 and TRBJ2-6; D uncertain. V lost 6 bases, J lost 4 bases, and 7 bases lay in between. The germline gives CDR1 SEHNR, CDR2 FQNEAQ (reference sequence). The CDR3 has 13 residues. CDR3 in DNA: TGTGCCAGCAGTCCCTGGGGGGCCAACGTCCTGACTTTC. It yields the protein CASSPWGANVLTF.

The chain has TRBV5-1 and TRBJ1-5; D not certain. This CDR3 region has 14 residues. Per the germline V gene, CDR1 is SGHRS and CDR2 is YFSETQ. V shed 1 base and J shed 3 bases, with 8 bases lying between them. This CDR3 is CASSLSGNNQPQHF. The DNA for the CDR3 is TGCGCCAGCAGCTTGTCAGGTAACAATCAGCCCCAGCATTTT.

This clonotype was detected a few times. The chain is built from TRBV2 and TRBJ2-1, with 15 nucleotides matching TRBD2. The junction had 14 bases not matched to a gene; V was cut back by 6 bases and J by 5 bases. The CDR3 extends over 19 amino acids. The germline V gene has CDR1 SNHLY and CDR2 FYNNEI. CDR3 protein: CASSPGLAGGPWGNNEQFF. DNA for the CDR3: TGTGCCAGCAGCCCCGGACTAGCGGGAGGGCCTTGGGGAAACAATGAGCAGTTCTTC.

The genes are TRBV27 and TRBJ1-2; TRBD1 might be the D (5 bases). CDR3 size: 14 residues. In germline, CDR1 is MNHEY, CDR2 SMNVEV (reference sequence). Trimming removed 6 bases at V and 6 bases at J, with 17 bases between. The CDR3 nucleotides read TGTGCCAGCAGGGGGCTGACAATTAAGGATGGCTACACCTTC. Amino acids: CASRGLTIKDGYTF.

This clonotype was observed a handful of times. V and J are TRBV4-2 and TRBJ2-1, with 9 nucleotides matching TRBD2. The junction had 8 bases not matched to a gene; V was cut back by 1 base and J by 10 bases. The CDR3 covers 15 residues. CDR1 LGHNA and CDR2 YNFKEQ come from the germline V gene. The CDR3 reads CASSQGSGRKREQFF. The CDR3 DNA sequence: TGTGCCAGCAGCCAAGGTAGCGGGAGAAAACGCGAGCAGTTCTTC.